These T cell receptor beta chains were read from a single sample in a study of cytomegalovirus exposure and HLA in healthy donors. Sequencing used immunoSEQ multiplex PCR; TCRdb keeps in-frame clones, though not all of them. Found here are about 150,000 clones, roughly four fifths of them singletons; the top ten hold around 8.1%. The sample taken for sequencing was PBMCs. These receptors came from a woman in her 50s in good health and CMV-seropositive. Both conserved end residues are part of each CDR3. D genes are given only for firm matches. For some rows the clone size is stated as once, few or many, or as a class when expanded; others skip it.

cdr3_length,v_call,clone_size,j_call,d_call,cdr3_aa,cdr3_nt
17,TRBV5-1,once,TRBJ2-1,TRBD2,CASSLPHSGNSYNEQFF,TGCGCCAGCAGCTTGCCCCATAGCGGGAACTCCTACAATGAGCAGTTCTTC
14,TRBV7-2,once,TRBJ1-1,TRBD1,CASSAHRGNTEAFF,TGTGCCAGCAGCGCTCACAGGGGAAACACTGAAGCTTTCTTT
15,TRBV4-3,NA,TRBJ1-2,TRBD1,CASSSGNRGPGGYTF,TGCGCCAGCAGCTCCGGTAACAGGGGGCCTGGTGGCTACACCTTC
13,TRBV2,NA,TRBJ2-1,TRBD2,CASSVSAGDEQFF,TGTGCCAGCAGTGTGAGTGCGGGGGATGAGCAGTTCTTC
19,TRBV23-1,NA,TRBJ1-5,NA,CASRHFIRNRIHSNQPQHF,TGCGCCAGCAGACACTTCATCCGAAACAGGATACATAGCAATCAGCCCCAGCATTTT
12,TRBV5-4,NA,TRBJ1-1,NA,CASIGDSQRAFF,TGTGCCAGCATAGGAGACAGTCAGCGAGCTTTCTTT
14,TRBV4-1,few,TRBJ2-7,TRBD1,CASSLGTGLDEQYF,TGCGCCAGCAGCCTCGGGACAGGGCTGGACGAGCAGTACTTC
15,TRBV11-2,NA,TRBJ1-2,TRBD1,CASSLETGKSRGYTF,TGTGCCAGCAGCTTAGAGACAGGGAAATCTCGTGGCTACACCTTC
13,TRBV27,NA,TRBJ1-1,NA,CASRGGTNTEAFF,TGTGCCAGCAGAGGCGGGACGAACACTGAAGCTTTCTTT
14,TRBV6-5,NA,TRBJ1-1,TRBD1,CATRDRGMNTEAFF,TGTGCCACGAGGGACAGGGGGATGAACACTGAAGCTTTCTTT
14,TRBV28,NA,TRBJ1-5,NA,CASLETGSNQPQHF,TGTGCCAGCCTAGAAACGGGGAGCAATCAGCCCCAGCATTTT
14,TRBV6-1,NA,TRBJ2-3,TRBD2,CASSEGGGADTQYF,TGTGCCAGCAGTGAGGGTGGGGGGGCAGATACGCAGTATTTT
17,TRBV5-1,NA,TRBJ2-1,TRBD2,CASSLGLAGGGYNEQFF,TGCGCCAGCAGCTTGGGACTAGCGGGAGGTGGCTACAATGAGCAGTTCTTC
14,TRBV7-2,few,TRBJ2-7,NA,CASSRVFGDYEQYF,TGTGCCAGCAGTCGGGTCTTCGGCGACTACGAGCAGTACTTC
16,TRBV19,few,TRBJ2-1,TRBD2,CASSIVYTSGGAGQFF,TGTGCCAGTAGTATAGTATACACTAGCGGGGGTGCGGGGCAGTTCTTC
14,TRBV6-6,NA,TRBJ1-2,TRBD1,CASSKQGAGYGYTF,TGTGCCAGCAGTAAACAGGGGGCTGGCTATGGCTACACCTTC
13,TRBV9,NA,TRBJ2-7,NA,CASSVAAGLEQYF,TGTGCCAGCAGCGTAGCTGCGGGTCTCGAGCAGTACTTC
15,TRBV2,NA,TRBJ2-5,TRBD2,CASRPQPTSEETQYF,TGTGCCAGCAGGCCCCAGCCTACTAGCGAGGAGACCCAGTACTTC
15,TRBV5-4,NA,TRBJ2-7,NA,CASSLGGTSSYEQYF,TGTGCCAGCAGCTTGGGCGGCACAAGCTCCTACGAGCAGTACTTC
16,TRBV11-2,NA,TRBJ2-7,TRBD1,CASSLEGQGAAYEQYF,TGTGCCAGCAGCTTAGAAGGACAGGGTGCCGCCTACGAGCAGTACTTC